The present TCR beta chain was sequenced within a study of blood T cell repertoires in COVID-19. Looking at the study overall: T cells, B-cell-depleted T cells, or PBMCs provided the cDNA or gDNA that served as material.

Source study methods: Nucleated cell number was recorded as an estimate derived from reference gene primer amplification. The protocol was immunoSEQ multiplex PCR, while the TCRdb copy is restricted to in-frame clones and leaves out a portion. V and J calls and clone size are as listed in that table; D and trimming were resolved from the DNA. The repertoire consists of approximately 81,000 clones, with 80% to 90% occurring once and the leading ten covering approximately 1.2%. Cohorts were assigned according to the clinical history that participants reported. Germline V lookup: CDR1 SGHAT, CDR2 FQNNGV. The CDR3 consists of 15 residues. The V gene lost 1 base and the J gene lost 7 bases, with 15 bases spanning the gap.

The gene calls are TRBV11-2 and TRBJ2-3; perhaps TRBD2 as D (5 bases). This receptor was taken from a woman aged 45-59 years with acute COVID-19. Sample: PBMCs or T cells enriched from blood (not recorded which). For the CDR3, the DNA is TGTGCCAGCAGCTTAGTGGTGGGAGTAGCATATACGCAGTATTTT. It translates to CASSLVVGVAYTQYF.